This T cell receptor (beta chain) was identified during a study of shared clonotypes between healthy human individuals. Of note for this clone: Antigen specificity is unknown.

Donors, without exception, were Caucasian adults residing in Nashville, Tennessee. Study conclusions and caveats: Of the naive CD4 clonotypes, around 4.8% were shared across several donors.

Data came from immunoSEQ multiplex PCR; TCRdb stores just in-frame clones and leaves some out. The sample has approximately 2.5 million clones; approximately 93% are singletons. V lost 6 bases and J lost 2, with 16 bases in between. Germline-derived CDR1 and CDR2 are MDHEN and SYDVKM. The CDR3 has 15 residues. Input material: naive CD4+ T cells from PBMCs. Subset reported: CD45RA+ positively selected. The clonotype originates from a man between 18 and 35 years old in good health. Some clones in this sample may be carry-over from other donors' samples. The rearrangement uses TRBV28 and TRBJ1-1, with D perhaps matching TRBD1 (5 bases). The DNA of the CDR3 is TGTGCCAGCAGCTTTTCGACAGTTCGAAACACTGAAGCTTTCTTT. Protein sequence: CASSFSTVRNTEAFF. The variable domain in full, with the rest retrieved from reference TRBV28 and TRBJ1-1, is DVKVTQSSRYLVKRTGEKVFLECVQDMDHENMFWYRQDPGLGLRLIYFSYDVKMKEKGDIPEGYSVSREKKERFSLILESASTNQTSMYLCASSFSTVRNTEAFFGQGTRLTVV.